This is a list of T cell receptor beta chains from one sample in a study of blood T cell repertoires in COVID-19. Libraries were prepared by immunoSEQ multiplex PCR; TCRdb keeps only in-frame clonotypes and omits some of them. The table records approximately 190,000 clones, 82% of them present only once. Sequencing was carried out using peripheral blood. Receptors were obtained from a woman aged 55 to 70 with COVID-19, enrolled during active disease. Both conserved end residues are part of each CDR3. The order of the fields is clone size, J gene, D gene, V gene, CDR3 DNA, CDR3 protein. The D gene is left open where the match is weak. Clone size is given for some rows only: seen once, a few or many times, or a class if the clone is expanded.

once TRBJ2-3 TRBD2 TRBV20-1 TGCAGTGCTAGTTCAGCGGGGGACCTCACAGATACGCAGTATTTT CSASSAGDLTDTQYF
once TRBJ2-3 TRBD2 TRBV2 TGTGCCAGCAGTGGCCTCACGGGACTAGCGACGGAGTATTTT CASSGLTGLATEYF
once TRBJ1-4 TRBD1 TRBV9 TGTGCCAGCAGCGTAGGAGGCGACAGGGGCTCAGATGAAAAACTGTTTTTT CASSVGGDRGSDEKLFF
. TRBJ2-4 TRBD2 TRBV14 TGTGCCAGCAGCCGATCTAGCGGGGGATACATTCAGTACTTC CASSRSSGGYIQYF
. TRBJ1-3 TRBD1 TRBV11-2 TGTGCCAGCAGGCCCAGGGGGCCCGGAAACACCATATATTTT CASRPRGPGNTIYF
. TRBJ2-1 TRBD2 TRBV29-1 TGCAGCGTTGGGACTAGCGGGGGCTACAATGAGCAGTTCTTC CSVGTSGGYNEQFF
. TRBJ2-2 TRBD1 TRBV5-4 TGTGCCAGCAGAGCCGGGACAGGGGAAACCGGGGAGCTGTTTTTT CASRAGTGETGELFF
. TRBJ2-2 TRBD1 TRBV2 TGTGCCAGCAGCCTCGGACAGGGATGGACCGGGGAGCTGTTTTTT CASSLGQGWTGELFF
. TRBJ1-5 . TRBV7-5 TGTGCCAGAAGCTTAAGGGGTAGGGGTTCGACAGATAGCAATCAGCCCCAGCATTTT CARSLRGRGSTDSNQPQHF
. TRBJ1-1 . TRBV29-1 TGCAGCGTTGGGTTCGGGATGAACACTGAAGCTTTCTTT CSVGFGMNTEAFF
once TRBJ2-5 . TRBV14 TGTGCCAGCAGCCAAGAAGTGGACTTACAAGAGACCCAGTACTTC CASSQEVDLQETQYF
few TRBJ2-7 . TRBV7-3 TGTGCCAGCAGCCCCGGACAGATCTACGAGCAGTACTTC CASSPGQIYEQYF
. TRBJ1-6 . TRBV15 TGTGCCACCAGCAGAGATTTCCTCGGGACACTCGGCGGCAATTCACCCCTCCACTTT CATSRDFLGTLGGNSPLHF
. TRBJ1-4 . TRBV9 TGTGCCAGCAGCGTAGAATCGGGGGGGCGCTGGGAAAAACTGTTTTTT CASSVESGGRWEKLFF
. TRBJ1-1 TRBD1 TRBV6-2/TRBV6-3 TGTGCCAGCAGTTCCACACCGGGACAGGGGCACACTGAAGCTTTCTTT CASSSTPGQGHTEAFF
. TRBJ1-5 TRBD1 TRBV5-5 TGTGCCAGCAGTCAAGGACAGGGTGTTCAGCCCCAGCATTTT CASSQGQGVQPQHF
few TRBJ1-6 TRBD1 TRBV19 TGTGCCAGTACCCCCGGGACAGCCAATTCACCCCTCCACTTT CASTPGTANSPLHF
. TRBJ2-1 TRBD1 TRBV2 TGTGCCAGCAGGGGACAGGGGGCCACTAGCTCCTACAATGAGCAGTTCTTC CASRGQGATSSYNEQFF
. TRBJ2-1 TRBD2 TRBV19 TGTGCCAGTAGAAATAGCGGGAGAAATGAGCAGTTCTTC CASRNSGRNEQFF
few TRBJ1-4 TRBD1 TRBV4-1 TGCGCCAGCAGCCACCAACTGCGGGACAGGGGGCGGACGGCTAATGAAAAACTGTTTTTT CASSHQLRDRGRTANEKLFF
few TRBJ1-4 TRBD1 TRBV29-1 TGCAGCGTGGGGGACAGTGCAACTAATGAAAAACTGTTTTTT CSVGDSATNEKLFF
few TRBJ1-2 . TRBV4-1 TGCGCCAGCAGCCAAGTTAGGACAGAGAATTATGGCTACACCTTC CASSQVRTENYGYTF
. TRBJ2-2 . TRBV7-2 TGTGCCAGCAACCCGCGATCCAGGGGAAACACCGGGGAGCTGTTTTTT CASNPRSRGNTGELFF
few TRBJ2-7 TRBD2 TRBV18 TGTGCCAGCTCACCAGGGACTAGCGGATTTTACGAGCAGTACTTC CASSPGTSGFYEQYF
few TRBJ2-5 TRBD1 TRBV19 TGTGCCAGTAGTCGAGCACAGGGGGAAGAGACCCAGTACTTC CASSRAQGEETQYF
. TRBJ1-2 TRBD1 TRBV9 TGTGCCAGCAGCGAAATACTGCCGGGACAGGGTTCTGGCTACACCTTC CASSEILPGQGSGYTF
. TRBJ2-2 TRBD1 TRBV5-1 TGCGCCAGCAGATGGACAGGGGGCTCCGGGGAGCTGTTTTTT CASRWTGGSGELFF
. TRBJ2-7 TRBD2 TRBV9 TGTGCCAGCAGCGTAGAAGCGGGAGGGTATGAGCAGTACTTC CASSVEAGGYEQYF
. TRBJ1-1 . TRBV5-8 TGTGCCAGCAGCTCAAGGGTAGAACAAGCGGATGAAGCTTTCTTT CASSSRVEQADEAFF
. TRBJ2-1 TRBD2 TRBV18 TGTGCCAGCTCATTTAGGACTAGCGGGAGGTCGAGTGAGCAGTTCTTC CASSFRTSGRSSEQFF
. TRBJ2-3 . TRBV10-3 TGTGCCATCAGTGATTCCTTTGCAGTTAGCACAGATACGCAGTATTTT CAISDSFAVSTDTQYF
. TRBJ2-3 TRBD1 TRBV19 TGTGCCAGTAGTGGGGACAGGGGGCGAGATACGCAGTATTTT CASSGDRGRDTQYF
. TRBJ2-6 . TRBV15 TGTGCCACCAGCAGGGACAGTTTCTCTGGGGCCAACGTCCTGACTTTC CATSRDSFSGANVLTF
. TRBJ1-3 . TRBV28 TGTGCCAGCAGTTTCCTTAGCACTTTCGGAAACACCATATATTTT CASSFLSTFGNTIYF
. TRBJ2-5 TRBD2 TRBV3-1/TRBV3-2 TGTGCCAGCAGCCATGGTGGGACTACCTTGGAGACCCAGTACTTC CASSHGGTTLETQYF